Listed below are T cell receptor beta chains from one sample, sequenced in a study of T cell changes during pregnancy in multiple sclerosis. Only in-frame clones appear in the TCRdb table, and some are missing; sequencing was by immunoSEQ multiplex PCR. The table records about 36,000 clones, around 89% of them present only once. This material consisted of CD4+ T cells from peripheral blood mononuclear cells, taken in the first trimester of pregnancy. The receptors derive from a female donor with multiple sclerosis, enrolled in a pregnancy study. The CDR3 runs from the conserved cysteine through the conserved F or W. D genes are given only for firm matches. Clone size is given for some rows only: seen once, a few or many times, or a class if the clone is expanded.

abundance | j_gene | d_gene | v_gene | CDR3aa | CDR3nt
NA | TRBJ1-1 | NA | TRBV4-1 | CASSQFFAKRITEAFF | TGCGCCAGCAGCCAATTTTTCGCGAAACGAATAACTGAAGCTTTCTTT
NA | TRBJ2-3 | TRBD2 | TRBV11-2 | CASSLDSLAGTDTQYF | TGTGCCAGCAGCTTAGATTCCCTAGCGGGCACAGATACGCAGTATTTT
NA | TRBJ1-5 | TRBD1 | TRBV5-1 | CASSLSGQGAQPQHF | TGCGCCAGCAGCTTGTCGGGACAGGGGGCTCAGCCCCAGCATTTT
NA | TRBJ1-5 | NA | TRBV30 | CAWSVLGGNQPQHF | TGTGCCTGGAGTGTACTCGGAGGGAATCAGCCCCAGCATTTT
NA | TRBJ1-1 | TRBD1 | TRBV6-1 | CASSIRDRDGEAFF | TGTGCCAGCAGTATCCGGGACAGGGACGGGGAAGCTTTCTTT
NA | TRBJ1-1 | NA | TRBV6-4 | CASRDMNTEAFF | TGTGCCAGCCGGGATATGAACACTGAAGCTTTCTTT
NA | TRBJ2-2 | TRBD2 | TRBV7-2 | CASSLRLAGNTGELFF | TGTGCCAGCAGCTTACGACTAGCGGGTAACACCGGGGAGCTGTTTTTT
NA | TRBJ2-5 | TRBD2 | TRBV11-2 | CASSSRGGAGVSETQYF | TGTGCCAGCAGCTCCCGGGGGGGAGCGGGAGTGTCGGAGACCCAGTACTTC
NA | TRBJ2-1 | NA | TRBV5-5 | CASRVSPDNEQFF | TGTGCCAGCAGAGTCTCGCCGGACAATGAGCAGTTCTTC
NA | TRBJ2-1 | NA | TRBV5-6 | CASSPDNSYYNEQFF | TGTGCCAGCAGCCCAGACAATTCCTATTACAATGAGCAGTTCTTC
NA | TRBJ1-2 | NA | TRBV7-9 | CASSGHRTYGYTF | TGTGCCAGCAGCGGACACCGAACTTATGGCTACACCTTC
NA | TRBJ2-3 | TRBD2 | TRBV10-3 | CAIREREGTDTQYF | TGTGCCATCAGGGAGAGGGAGGGGACAGATACGCAGTATTTT
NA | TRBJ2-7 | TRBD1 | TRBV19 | CASSSTGSSYEQYF | TGTGCCAGTAGTTCGACAGGGTCATCCTACGAGCAGTACTTC
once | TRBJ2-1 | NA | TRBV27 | CASSSPWGEQVNEQFF | TGTGCCAGCAGTTCCCCCTGGGGGGAGCAGGTCAATGAGCAGTTCTTC
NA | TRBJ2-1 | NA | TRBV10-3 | CAISETASLSHEQFF | TGTGCCATCAGTGAAACGGCTAGCCTTTCTCATGAGCAGTTCTTC
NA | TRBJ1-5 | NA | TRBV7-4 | CASSGSGWGQAHF | TGTGCCAGCAGCGGATCGGGGTGGGGGCAAGCGCATTTT
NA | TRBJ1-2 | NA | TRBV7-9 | CASSLVQVYGYGYTF | TGTGCCAGCAGCTTAGTACAGGTTTATGGCTATGGCTACACCTTC
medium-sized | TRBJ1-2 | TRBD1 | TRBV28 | CASSLRGMDYGYTF | TGTGCCAGCAGTCTCAGGGGGATGGACTATGGCTACACCTTC
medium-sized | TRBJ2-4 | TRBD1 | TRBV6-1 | CASSERQGLAKNIQYF | TGTGCCAGCAGTGAGAGACAGGGGCTCGCCAAAAACATTCAGTACTTC
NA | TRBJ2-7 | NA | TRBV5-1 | CASSFGGVANEQYF | TGCGCCAGCAGCTTCGGGGGAGTAGCCAACGAGCAGTACTTC
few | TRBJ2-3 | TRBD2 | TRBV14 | CASSPFRLAGITDTQYF | TGTGCCAGCAGCCCGTTTAGACTAGCGGGGATCACAGATACGCAGTATTTT
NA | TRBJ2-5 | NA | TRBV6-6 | CASSLAEGGGETQYF | TGTGCCAGCAGCCTTGCGGAGGGGGGAGGGGAGACCCAGTACTTC
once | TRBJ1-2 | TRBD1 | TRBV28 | CASSAGTVTPNYGYTF | TGTGCCAGCAGTGCCGGGACAGTCACACCTAACTATGGCTACACCTTC
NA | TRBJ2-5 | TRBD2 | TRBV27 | CASRGLAGVGETQYF | TGTGCCAGCCGAGGACTAGCGGGAGTCGGAGAGACCCAGTACTTC
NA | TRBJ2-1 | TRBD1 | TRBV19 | CASSQGASSYNEQFF | TGTGCCAGTAGTCAGGGGGCCAGCTCCTACAATGAGCAGTTCTTC
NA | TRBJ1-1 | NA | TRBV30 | CAWSGVNTEAFF | TGTGCCTGGAGCGGGGTGAACACTGAAGCTTTCTTT
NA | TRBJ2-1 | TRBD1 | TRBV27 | CASRTGVGEQFF | TGTGCCAGCAGGACAGGGGTAGGTGAGCAGTTCTTC
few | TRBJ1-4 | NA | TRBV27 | CASSLTGTRVNEKLFF | TGTGCCAGCAGTTTAACCGGGACAAGGGTAAATGAAAAACTGTTTTTT
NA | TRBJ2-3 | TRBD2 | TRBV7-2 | CASSLFLSGGTDTQYF | TGTGCCAGCAGCTTATTTCTCAGCGGGGGCACAGATACGCAGTATTTT
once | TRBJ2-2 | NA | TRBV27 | CASSLWAGTGELFF | TGTGCCAGCAGTTTATGGGCCGGCACCGGGGAGCTGTTTTTT
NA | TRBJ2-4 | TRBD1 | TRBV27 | CASSLETGLAKNIQYF | TGTGCCAGCAGTTTAGAGACAGGGTTAGCCAAAAACATTCAGTACTTC
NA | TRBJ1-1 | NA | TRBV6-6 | CASSYSRENTEAFF | TGTGCCAGCAGTTACTCGAGGGAGAACACTGAAGCTTTCTTT
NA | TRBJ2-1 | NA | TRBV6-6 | CASSYSGGAMYNEQFF | TGTGCCAGCAGTTACTCGGGGGGAGCTATGTACAATGAGCAGTTCTTC
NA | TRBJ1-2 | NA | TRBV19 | CASSQRYGYTF | TGTGCCTCCTCTCAGAGGTATGGCTACACCTTC